Below, 18 T cell receptor beta chains from the same sample are listed, as sequenced in a study of vaccination and CD4 T cells after COVID-19. Treatment defined: roughly ten-day PBMC culture with coronavirus spike peptide pools or control peptides (ViraFEST assay). During the years 2011-2018, before the COVID-19 pandemic, the unexposed donor's CD4+ T cells were collected. The antigens for these receptors are not known. The Oncomine TCR Beta short-read assay was what sequenced the DNA obtained from cultured CD4+ T cells. TCRdb reprocessed the PCR reads with MiXCR, giving one entry per CDR3 protein. The sample carries about 2,700 distinct CDR3 sequences, more than 35% recorded once. Material for sequencing was CD4+ T cells from blood, cultured in vitro. These receptors originate from a human donor in good health.

V usage is TRBV20-1 and J usage is TRBJ2-1, with 14 nucleotides matching TRBD2. This CDR3 has 16 residues. Germline CDR1 and CDR2: DFQATT and SNEGSKA (reference sequence). J gave up 8 bases and V 6 bases, and 12 bases lay outside the gene matches. The CDR3 loop is CSATYPGLAGADEQFF. The CDR3 bases are TGCAGTGCAACGTATCCGGGACTAGCGGGAGCGGATGAGCAGTTCTTC.

This clonotype was counted a few times. The chain joins TRBV6-1 to TRBJ1-1, with 9 nucleotides matching TRBD1. From germline, CDR1 is MNHNS and CDR2 SASEGT. This CDR3 region has 14 residues. V lost 6 bases and J lost 0; bases outside the gene matches: 2. This CDR3 reads CASRHRGLNTEAFF. In DNA form, the CDR3 reads TGTGCCAGCAGGCACAGGGGGCTGAACACTGAAGCTTTCTTT.

This chain joins TRBV19 and TRBJ2-5, with D unresolved. Germline V gives CDR1 LNHDA, CDR2 SQIVND (reference sequence). The length of the CDR3 is 16 residues. With 6 bases removed from V and 2 bases from J, the gap between germline ends came to 19 bases. The CDR3 DNA reads as TGTGCCAGTAGCCTCCTTTTTGTCCAGCCTCAAGAGACCCAGTACTTC. It codes for CASSLLFVQPQETQYF.

V usage is TRBV10-3 and J usage is TRBJ1-5; perhaps TRBD1 as D (5 bases). The CDR3 spans 13 residues. Germline V gene sequence: CDR1 ENHRY, CDR2 SYGVKD. V dropped 7 bases and J dropped 7 bases, with 14 bases sitting between them. CDR3 loop: CAITNGGGQPQHF. In DNA, the CDR3 is TGTGCCATCACCAATGGGGGAGGACAGCCCCAGCATTTT.

The V gene is TRBV10-1, the J gene TRBJ2-2; possible D gene TRBD1, 6 bases. Germline CDR1 and CDR2: WNHNN and SYGVQD (reference sequence). With 1 base removed from V and 5 bases from J, the gap between germline ends came to 8 bases. This CDR3 is 14 amino acids long. The CDR3 reads CASSEFGQTGELFF. In nucleotides, the CDR3 is TGCGCCAGCAGTGAGTTTGGACAGACCGGGGAGCTGTTTTTT.

The gene calls are TRBV5-4 and TRBJ2-1; no reliable D call. Trimming took off 0 bases at V and 10 bases at J, with 14 bases between the two ends. CDR3 size: 14 residues. Looked up from germline, CDR1 is SGHNT and CDR2 is YYREEE (reference sequence). CDR3 in amino acids: CASSLDSLSREQFF. The CDR3 nucleotides read TGTGCCAGCAGCTTGGACTCCCTAAGCCGAGAGCAGTTCTTC.

The gene calls are TRBV5-4 and TRBJ2-7; 10 bases line up with TRBD1. With V trimmed by 4 bases and J by 9 bases, 7 bases remained unmatched. This CDR3 is built from 13 residues. CDR1 is SGHNT, CDR2 YYREEE, per germline (reference sequence). The CDR3 sequence is CASSPGQGFGQYF. Here the CDR3 DNA reads TGTGCCAGCAGCCCGGGACAGGGGTTCGGGCAGTACTTC.

This clonotype came up a few times. The J gene is TRBJ2-7, the V gene TRBV20-1; either TRBD1 or TRBD2 may supply D (6 bases each). Trimming took off 6 bases at V and 6 bases at J, with 21 bases between the two ends. The length of the CDR3 is 14 residues. CDR1 is DFQATT, CDR2 SNEGSKA, per germline (reference sequence). The DNA of the CDR3 is TGCAGTGCCCAACAGGGAGGCGGCCTAGGCGAGCAGTACTTC. As protein: CSAQQGGGLGEQYF.

The chain recombines TRBV4-1 with TRBJ1-2, with TRBD1 matching 8 bases. Trimming at V came to 2 bases and at J to 5 bases, leaving 4 bases not matched to a gene. The CDR3 is made up of 14 amino acids. In germline, CDR1 is MGHRA, CDR2 YSYEKL. CDR3 bases: TGCGCCAGCAGCCAACCGGACAGGGCTTATGGCTACACCTTC. Translation: CASSQPDRAYGYTF.

The J gene is TRBJ2-6, the V gene TRBV20-1; D not certain. CDR1 is DFQATT and CDR2 is SNEGSKA in the germline V gene (reference sequence). The V gene lost 4 bases and the J gene lost 1 base, with 14 bases spanning the gap. This CDR3 contains 16 residues. DNA for the CDR3: TGCAGTGCTAACCATCGTGTGGTGTCTGGGGCCAACGTCCTGACTTTC. This sequence encodes CSANHRVVSGANVLTF.

V usage is TRBV2 and J usage is TRBJ1-5; D is perhaps TRBD1 (5 bases). Germline V lookup: CDR1 SNHLY, CDR2 FYNNEI. V lost 7 bases and J lost 9, with 16 bases in between. CDR3 size: 13 residues. CDR3 coding DNA: TGTGCCAGCACCTGGGGGGAGAGGGGGCCCCAGCATTTT. It translates to CASTWGERGPQHF.

This clonotype came up once. CDR3 amino acids: CSARPGQTTGNTIYF. The CDR3, as DNA: TGCAGTGCTAGACCGGGACAGACCACTGGAAACACCATATATTTT. V is TRBV20-1 and J is TRBJ1-3, with 7 nucleotides matching TRBD1. V lost 2 bases and J lost 2; bases outside the gene matches: 6. This CDR3 region has 15 residues. Germline CDR1 is DFQATT and CDR2 is SNEGSKA (reference sequence).

This clonotype was observed a single time. This chain connects TRBV6-5 to TRBJ1-1, with D tentatively TRBD1 (5 bases). Germline CDR1 reads MNHEY; CDR2 reads SVGAGI. The CDR3 extends over 17 amino acids. The V end was cut by 4 bases, the J end by 1 base, with 19 bases between. CDR3 sequence reads: CASSFGAGCDKNTEAFF. The CDR3 DNA reads as TGTGCCAGCAGTTTCGGGGCAGGGTGCGACAAGAACACTGAAGCTTTCTTT.

The chain combines TRBV7-3 with TRBJ1-1; possibly TRBD1 for D (6 bases). The V end was cut by 5 bases, the J end by 1 base, with 11 bases between. Germline-derived CDR1 and CDR2 are SGHTA and FQGTGA. This CDR3 has 14 amino acids. CDR3 nucleotides: TGTGCCAGCAGCCCGGGACATTCGAACACTGAAGCTTTCTTT. Translation: CASSPGHSNTEAFF.

This clonotype was found a few times. The V and J genes are TRBV7-8 and TRBJ1-5, with D unresolved. Deletions cut 2 bases from V and 1 base from J, with 15 bases between. The CDR3 sequence is 17 residues long. CDR1 is SGHVS, CDR2 FQNEAQ, per germline. The CDR3 region has the DNA TGTGCCAGCAGCTTACCACGGAGGTACAGAAGCAATCAGCCCCAGCATTTT. Amino acid sequence: CASSLPRRYRSNQPQHF.

The chain recombines TRBV2 with TRBJ2-5; 8 nucleotides agree with TRBD2. This CDR3 contains 15 residues. From germline, CDR1 is SNHLY and CDR2 FYNNEI. Unmatched junction bases numbered 4, after V lost 4 bases and J lost 0 bases. The CDR3 DNA reads TGTGCCAGCAGTGTCGGGGGGGATTACCAAGAGACCCAGTACTTC. It codes for CASSVGGDYQETQYF.

The genes are TRBV4-3 and TRBJ1-1, with D uncertain. V dropped 0 bases and J dropped 3 bases, with 5 bases sitting between them. The CDR3 contains 13 residues. CDR1 is LGHNA and CDR2 is YSLEER in the germline V gene. CDR3 DNA: TGCGCCAGCAGCCAAGATCTGGACACTGAAGCTTTCTTT. Residues: CASSQDLDTEAFF.

J is TRBJ1-3 and V is TRBV7-2; D gene uncertain. The germline V gene has CDR1 SGHTA and CDR2 FQGNSA. This CDR3 comprises 15 residues. V shed 1 base and J shed 0 bases, with 7 bases lying between them. The CDR3: CASSLEGLSGNTIYF. The CDR3 nucleotides read TGTGCCAGCAGCTTAGAGGGCCTCTCTGGAAACACCATATATTTT.